The entry below describes one T cell receptor (beta chain). The data stem from a study of T cell responses to AZD1222 COVID-19 vaccine. Libraries were prepared by immunoSEQ multiplex PCR; TCRdb keeps only in-frame clonotypes and omits some of them. The data hold about 93,000 clones, with approximately 83% observed a single time. CDR3 size: 14 residues. Losses at the gene ends were 6 bases for V and 7 bases for J; bases not matched to a gene: 7. Germline V gene data show CDR1 as LNHDA and CDR2 as SQIVND (reference sequence). The clonotype comes from an adult in good health. The gene calls are TRBV19 and TRBJ1-2, with 11 nucleotides matching TRBD1. Sample: peripheral blood, taken on day 0 of AZD1222 vaccination. The CDR3 sequence: CASSPGTGGIGYTF. CDR3 DNA sequence: TGTGCCAGTAGCCCCGGGACAGGGGGAATTGGCTACACCTTC.